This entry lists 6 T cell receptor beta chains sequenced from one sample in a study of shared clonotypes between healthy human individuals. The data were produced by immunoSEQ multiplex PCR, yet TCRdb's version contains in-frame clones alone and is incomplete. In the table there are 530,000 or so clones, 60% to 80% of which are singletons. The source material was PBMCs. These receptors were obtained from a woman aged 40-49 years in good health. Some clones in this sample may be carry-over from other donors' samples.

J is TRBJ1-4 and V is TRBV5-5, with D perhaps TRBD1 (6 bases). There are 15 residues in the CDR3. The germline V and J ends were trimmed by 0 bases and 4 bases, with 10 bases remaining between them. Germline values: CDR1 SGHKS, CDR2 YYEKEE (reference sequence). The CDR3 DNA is TGTGCCAGCAGCTTGGGGTCAGGGGATAATGAAAAACTGTTTTTT. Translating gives CASSLGSGDNEKLFF.

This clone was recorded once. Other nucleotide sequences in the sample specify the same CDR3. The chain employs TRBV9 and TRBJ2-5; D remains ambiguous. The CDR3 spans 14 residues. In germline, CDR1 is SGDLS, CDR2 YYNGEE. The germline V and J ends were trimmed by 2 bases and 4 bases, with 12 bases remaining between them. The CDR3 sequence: CASSVAGAGETQYF. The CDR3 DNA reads TGTGCCAGCAGCGTCGCCGGAGCAGGAGAGACCCAGTACTTC.

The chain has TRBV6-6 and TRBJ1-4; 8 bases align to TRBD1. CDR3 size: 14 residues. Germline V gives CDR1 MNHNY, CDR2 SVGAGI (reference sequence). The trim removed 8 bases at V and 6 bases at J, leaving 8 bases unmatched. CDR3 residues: CASRVRTGHEKLFF. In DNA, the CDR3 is TGTGCCAGCCGGGTACGGACAGGGCATGAAAAACTGTTTTTT.

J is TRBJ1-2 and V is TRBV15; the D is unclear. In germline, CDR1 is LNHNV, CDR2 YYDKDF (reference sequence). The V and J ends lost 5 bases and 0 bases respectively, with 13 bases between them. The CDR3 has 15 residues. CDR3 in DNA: TGTGCCACCAGCCCTAGGAGGGAATCTAACTATGGCTACACCTTC. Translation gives CATSPRRESNYGYTF. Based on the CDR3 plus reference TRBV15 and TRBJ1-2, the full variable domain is DAMVIQNPRYQVTQFGKPVTLSCSQTLNHNVMYWYQQKSSQAPKLLFHYYDKDFNNEADTPDNFQSRRPNTSFCFLDIRSPGLGDTAMYLCATSPRRESNYGYTFGSGTRLTVV.

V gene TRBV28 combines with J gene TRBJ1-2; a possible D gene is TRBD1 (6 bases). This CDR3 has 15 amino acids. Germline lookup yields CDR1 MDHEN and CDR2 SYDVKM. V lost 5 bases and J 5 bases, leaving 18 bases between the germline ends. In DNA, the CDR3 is TGTGCCAGCAGTACCGGGGGCTCCCGGGTTTATGGCTACACCTTC. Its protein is CASSTGGSRVYGYTF.

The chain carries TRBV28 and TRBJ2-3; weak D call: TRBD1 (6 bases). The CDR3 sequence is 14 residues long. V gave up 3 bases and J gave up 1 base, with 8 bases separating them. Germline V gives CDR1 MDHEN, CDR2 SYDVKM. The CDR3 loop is CASSFGQRTDTQYF. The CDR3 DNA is TGTGCCAGCAGTTTTGGACAGCGCACAGATACGCAGTATTTT.